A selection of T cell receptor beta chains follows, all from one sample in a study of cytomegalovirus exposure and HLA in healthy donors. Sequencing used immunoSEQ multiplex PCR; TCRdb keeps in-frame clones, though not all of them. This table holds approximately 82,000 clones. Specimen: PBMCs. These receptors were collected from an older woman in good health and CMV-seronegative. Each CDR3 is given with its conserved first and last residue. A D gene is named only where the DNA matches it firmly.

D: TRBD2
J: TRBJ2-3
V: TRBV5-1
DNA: TGCGCCAGCAGCAATAGCGGGAGGGGGTCGGCAGATACGCAGTATTTT
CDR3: CASSNSGRGSADTQYF

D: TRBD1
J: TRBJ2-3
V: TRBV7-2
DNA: TGTGCCAGCAGGATGGACAGGGTTCGAGATACGCAGTATTTT
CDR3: CASRMDRVRDTQYF

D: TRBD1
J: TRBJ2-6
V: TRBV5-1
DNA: TGCGCCAGCAGCGACGGACAGGGGACTGGGGCCAACGTCCTGACTTTC
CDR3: CASSDGQGTGANVLTF

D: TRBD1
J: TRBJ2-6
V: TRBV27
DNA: TGTGCCAGCAGTTTAATTATTTCGGGGACAGCGAGCTCTGGGGCCAACGTCCTGACTTTC
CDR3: CASSLIISGTASSGANVLTF

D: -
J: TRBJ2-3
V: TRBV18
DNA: TGTGCCAGCTCACCACCGGAGACAGATACGCAGTATTTT
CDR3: CASSPPETDTQYF

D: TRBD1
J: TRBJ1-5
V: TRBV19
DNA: TGTGCCAGTAGTCCCGGACAGGGCCAGCCCCAGCATTTT
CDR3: CASSPGQGQPQHF

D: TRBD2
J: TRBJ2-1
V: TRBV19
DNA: TGTGACGTGCCAGGGTGTCCAAGCGGGAGGGCCGAGGGGACCTACAATGAGCAGTTCTTC
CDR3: CDVPGCPSGRAEGTYNEQFF

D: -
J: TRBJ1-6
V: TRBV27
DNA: TGTGCCAGCAGTTCGGACAGATATAATTCACCCCTCCACTTT
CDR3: CASSSDRYNSPLHF

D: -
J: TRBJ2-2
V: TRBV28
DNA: TGTGCCAGCAGTTTGGGGCAGCTCACGAACACCGGGGAGCTGTTTTTT
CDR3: CASSLGQLTNTGELFF

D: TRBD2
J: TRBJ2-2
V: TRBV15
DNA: TGTGCCACCAGCAGAGGTCTAGGGGGACTAGGAACCGGGGAGCTGTTTTTT
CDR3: CATSRGLGGLGTGELFF

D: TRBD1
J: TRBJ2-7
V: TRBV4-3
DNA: TGCGCCAGCAGCCAAGTGTCTGGACAGGGGTGGTACGAGCAGTACTTC
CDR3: CASSQVSGQGWYEQYF

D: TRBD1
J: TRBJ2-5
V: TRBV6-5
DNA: TGTGCCAGCAGTTACAGGACAGGGAAGGGGACCCAGTACTTC
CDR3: CASSYRTGKGTQYF

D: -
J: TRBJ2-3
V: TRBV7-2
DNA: TGTGCCAGCAGCTCAGGTTATAACACAGATACGCAGTATTTT
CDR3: CASSSGYNTDTQYF

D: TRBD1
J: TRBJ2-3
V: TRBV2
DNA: TGTGCCAGCACCGGACAGGGTCCAGATACGCAGTATTTT
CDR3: CASTGQGPDTQYF

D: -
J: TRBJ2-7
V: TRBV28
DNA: TGTGCCAGCAGTGTTCCTGGGCAGGGCAGTCACGAGCAGTACTTC
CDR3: CASSVPGQGSHEQYF

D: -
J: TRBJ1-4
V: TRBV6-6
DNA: TGTGCCAGCACTCCCAATGAAAAACTGTTTTTT
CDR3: CASTPNEKLFF

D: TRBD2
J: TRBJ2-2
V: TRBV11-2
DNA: TGTGCCAGCAGTAGACTAGCGGGAGCGGCCGGGGAGCTGTTTTTT
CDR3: CASSRLAGAAGELFF

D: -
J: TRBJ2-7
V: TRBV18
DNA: TGTGCCAGCTCACGAGAGGACAGCTACGAGCAGTACTTC
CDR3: CASSREDSYEQYF

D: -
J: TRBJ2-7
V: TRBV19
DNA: TGTGCCAGTAGTATAGACACAGGGTTCTCGGTCTACGAGCAGTACTTC
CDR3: CASSIDTGFSVYEQYF

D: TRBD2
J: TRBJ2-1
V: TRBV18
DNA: TGTGCCAGCTCACGGGGGACTAGCCCACTTAATGAGCAGTTCTTC
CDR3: CASSRGTSPLNEQFF

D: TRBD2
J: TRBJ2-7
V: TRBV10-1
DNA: TGCGCCGTACTGTTTGGCGGGAGTTCCTACGAGCAGTACTTC
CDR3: CAVLFGGSSYEQYF

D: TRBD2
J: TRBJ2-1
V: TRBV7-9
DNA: TGTGCCAGCAGCTTTAGTACTAGCGGTAATGAGCAGTTCTTC
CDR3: CASSFSTSGNEQFF

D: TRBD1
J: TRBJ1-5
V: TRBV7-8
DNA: TGTGCCAGCAGCTCGATCGGAGGGACAGGGAATCAGCCCCAACATTTT
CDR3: CASSSIGGTGNQPQHF

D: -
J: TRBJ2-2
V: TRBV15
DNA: TGTGCCACCAGCAGAGATGATCGAGGGCGGACCGGGGAGCTGTTTTTT
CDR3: CATSRDDRGRTGELFF

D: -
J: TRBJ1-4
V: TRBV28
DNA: TGTGCCAGCGCTACCCCCGGGGTGACTAATGAAAAACTGTTTTTT
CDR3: CASATPGVTNEKLFF

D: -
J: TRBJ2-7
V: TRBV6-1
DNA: TGTGCCAGCAGTGAAGCTGGCCGGCAGTACTTC
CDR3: CASSEAGRQYF

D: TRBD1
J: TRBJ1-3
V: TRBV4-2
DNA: TGTGCCAGCAGCCAAGACAACCAGGGGGAGTGGAACACCATATATTTT
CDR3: CASSQDNQGEWNTIYF

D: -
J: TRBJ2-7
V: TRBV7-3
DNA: TGTGCCAGCAGCCAAATACACTACAGGTTGCTCTACGAGCAGTACTTC
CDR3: CASSQIHYRLLYEQYF

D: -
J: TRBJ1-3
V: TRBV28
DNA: TGTGCCAGCAGTTTAGGATCCGGGAACACCATATATTTT
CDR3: CASSLGSGNTIYF

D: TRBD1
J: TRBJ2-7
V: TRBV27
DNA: TGTGCCAGCAGTCCCCGACAGGGTCTCTCCTACGAGCAGTACTTC
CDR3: CASSPRQGLSYEQYF

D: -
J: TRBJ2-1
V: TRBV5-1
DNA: TGCGCCAGCAGCTTCTCCAATGAGCAGTTCTTC
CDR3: CASSFSNEQFF

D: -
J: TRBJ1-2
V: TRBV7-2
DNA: TGTGCCAGCAGTGTACGTCGGGGGTTGGGCAAGGCTGGCTACACCTTC
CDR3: CASSVRRGLGKAGYTF

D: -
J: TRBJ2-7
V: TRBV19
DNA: TGTGCCAGTAGTATAGACTCGAGCTCCTACGAGCAGTACTTC
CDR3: CASSIDSSSYEQYF

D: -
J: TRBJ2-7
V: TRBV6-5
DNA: TGTGCCAGCCTTTCGGGAGTAGGGACCGAGCAGTACTTC
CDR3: CASLSGVGTEQYF

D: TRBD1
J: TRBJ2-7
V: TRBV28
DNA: TGTGCCAGCAGTTTATGGGGGACAGGGACCCCCTACGAGCAGTACTTC
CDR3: CASSLWGTGTPYEQYF

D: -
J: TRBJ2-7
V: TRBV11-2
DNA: TGTGCCAGCAGGCACCCCTCCCTGGGAGACGAGCAGTACTTC
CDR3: CASRHPSLGDEQYF

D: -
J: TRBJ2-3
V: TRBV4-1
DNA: TGCGCCAGCAGCCAAGACCGCGGGGGCGGAAGCACAGATACGCAGTATTTT
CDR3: CASSQDRGGGSTDTQYF

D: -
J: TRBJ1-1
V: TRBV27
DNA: TGTGCCAGCAGTTTTAGTTGGGGGCGCGGGACTGAAGCTTTCTTT
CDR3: CASSFSWGRGTEAFF

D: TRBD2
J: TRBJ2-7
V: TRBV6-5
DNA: TGTGCCAGCAGTTACGGTGGACTAGACGACCCCTACGAGCAGTACTTC
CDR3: CASSYGGLDDPYEQYF

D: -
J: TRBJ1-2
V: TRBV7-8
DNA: TGTGCCAGCAGCATCCGGGACACCTATGGCTACACCTTC
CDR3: CASSIRDTYGYTF

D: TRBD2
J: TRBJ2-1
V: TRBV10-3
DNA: TGTGCCATCAGTGTACTAGCGGCGGAGGGCTACAATGAGCAGTTCTTC
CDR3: CAISVLAAEGYNEQFF

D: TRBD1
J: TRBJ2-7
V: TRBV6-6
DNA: TGTGCCAGCAGAGGACAGGGCTTAAATGAGCAGTACTTC
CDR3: CASRGQGLNEQYF

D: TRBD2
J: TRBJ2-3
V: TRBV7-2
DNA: TGTGCCAGCAGCCCTAGCGGGAGAAGAGAAGATACGCAGTATTTT
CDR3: CASSPSGRREDTQYF

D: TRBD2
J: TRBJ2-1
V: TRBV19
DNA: TGTGCCAGTAGACCTAGCGGAACAACGTGGAATGAGCAGTTCTTC
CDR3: CASRPSGTTWNEQFF

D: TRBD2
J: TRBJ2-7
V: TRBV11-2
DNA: TGTGCCAGCAGCTTGGGGGCCGGGACTAGCACGCACGAGCAGTACTTC
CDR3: CASSLGAGTSTHEQYF

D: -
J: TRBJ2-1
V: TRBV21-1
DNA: TGTGCCAGCATGAGAGGAGGAGTAGCGGGAGCTTGTGAGCAGTTCTTC
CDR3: CASMRGGVAGACEQFF

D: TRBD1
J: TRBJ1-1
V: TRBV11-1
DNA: TGTGCCAGCAGCTGGACAGGGACCACTGAAGCTTTCTTT
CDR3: CASSWTGTTEAFF

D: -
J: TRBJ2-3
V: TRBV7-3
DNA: TGTGCCAGCAGCTTACCAGGAGATACGCAGTATTTT
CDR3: CASSLPGDTQYF

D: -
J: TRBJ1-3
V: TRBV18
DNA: TGTGCCAGCTCACCGTCCCGACTAGACTCTGGGGGAAACACCATATATTTT
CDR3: CASSPSRLDSGGNTIYF

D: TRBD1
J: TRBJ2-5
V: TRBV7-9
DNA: TGTGCCAGCAGCTCACAGGGGGCGGAACAGTACTTC
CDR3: CASSSQGAEQYF

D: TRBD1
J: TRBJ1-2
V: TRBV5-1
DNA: TGCGCCAGCAGCTTGGAGGGGGCGGGATATGGCTACACCTTC
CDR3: CASSLEGAGYGYTF

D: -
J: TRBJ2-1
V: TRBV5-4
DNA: TGTGCCAGCAGCACTCCCTCCAATGAGCAGTTCTTC
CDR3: CASSTPSNEQFF

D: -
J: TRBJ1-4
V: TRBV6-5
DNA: TGTGCCAGCAGCCGAGACAGAGAAAAACTGTTTTTT
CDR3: CASSRDREKLFF